Sequencing of this T cell receptor (beta chain) was carried out in a study of blood T cells in healthy people across ages. Across the study: Roughly one uniquely barcoded beta molecule per two T cells was captured.

Primers used in a second PCR of about 7 to 12 cycles were a sample-barcoded 5' primer and a J-beta primer mix. TCRdb ran MiXCR on the 5' RACE reads and lists one entry per CDR3 protein. The data contain about 2 million distinct CDR3 sequences, about 50% of them seen just once; the ten biggest clones take up roughly 2.1%. This CDR3 is built from 13 residues. Germline CDR1 reads SGHAT; CDR2 reads FQNNGV. V shed 1 base and J shed 13 bases, with 14 bases lying between them. The clonotype comes from a middle-aged woman in good health. The V and J genes are TRBV11-2 and TRBJ2-4; D may be TRBD2 (6 bases). Sequencing used blood. CDR3 loop: CASSLGGEWEQYF. As DNA, the CDR3 is TGTGCCAGCAGCTTAGGCGGGGAGTGGGAGCAGTACTTC.